Listed here are 13 T cell receptor beta chains from one sample, sequenced in a study of blood T cell repertoires in COVID-19. The repertoire was sequenced with immunoSEQ multiplex PCR; TCRdb's copy has only in-frame clones and lacks some. The sample consists of some 66,000 clones, approximately 95% of them appearing once. Sequencing was performed on peripheral blood. The receptors originated from a man aged 70-80 years with active COVID-19.

CDR3 in amino acids: CSASVGGPSTDTQYF. CDR3 nucleotide sequence: TGCAGTGCTAGTGTAGGGGGCCCTAGCACAGATACGCAGTATTTT. V gene TRBV20-1 combines with J gene TRBJ2-3, with 7 positions matching TRBD1. This CDR3 has 15 residues. The V segment lost 3 bases and the J segment 0 bases; nucleotides outside the gene matches: 6. Germline CDR1 is DFQATT and CDR2 is SNEGSKA (reference sequence).

This clone was picked up a small number of times. V is TRBV7-2 and J is TRBJ1-1, with D perhaps matching TRBD1 (5 bases). Between the trimmed V and J ends, which lost 1 base and 5 bases, there was a span of 14 bases. The CDR3 contains 15 residues. In germline, CDR1 is SGHTA, CDR2 FQGNSA. This CDR3 reads CASSLVGALRTEAFF. In nucleotides, the CDR3 is TGTGCCAGCAGCTTAGTTGGGGCGTTACGAACTGAAGCTTTCTTT. The variable domain in full, with the rest retrieved from reference TRBV7-2 and TRBJ1-1, is GAGVSQSPSNKVTEKGKDVELRCDPISGHTALYWYRQSLGQGLEFLIYFQGNSAPDKSGLPSDRFSAERTGGSVSTLTIQRTQQEDSAVYLCASSLVGALRTEAFFGQGTRLTVV.

This chain links TRBV4-1 with TRBJ2-3; 12 nucleotides match TRBD2. CDR3 length: 19 amino acids. The V gene end was trimmed by 4 bases and the J gene end by 5 bases; junction bases not matched to a gene: 16. Looked up from germline, CDR1 is MGHRA and CDR2 is YSYEKL. The CDR3: CASSRSPLAGGRVGDTQYF. The CDR3 DNA reads TGCGCCAGCAGCCGCTCCCCCCTAGCGGGGGGGCGGGTTGGAGATACGCAGTATTTT.

This rearrangement joins TRBV21-1 to TRBJ1-1. TRBV21-1 is listed as a pseudogene. The CDR3 loop spans 16 amino acids. The chain's CDR3 is CASSHVPGGWNTEAFF. The CDR3 nucleotides are TGTGCCAGCAGCCACGTGCCGGGGGGCTGGAACACTGAAGCTTTCTTT.

The gene calls are TRBV5-6 and TRBJ1-5; D not resolved. This CDR3 spans 12 amino acids. CDR1 and CDR2 (germline): SGHDT, YYEEEE. The V end was cut by 4 bases, the J end by 6 bases, with 8 bases between. DNA of the CDR3: TGTGCCAGCAGCGTCCAGTCTCAGCCCCAGCATTTT. Protein: CASSVQSQPQHF.

The V call is TRBV11-3, the J call TRBJ2-5; 11 bases are shared with TRBD2. This CDR3 has 16 amino acids. Trimming at V came to 1 base and at J to 2 bases, leaving 3 bases not matched to a gene. Germline CDR1 is SGHNT and CDR2 is YENEEA. CDR3 bases: TGTGCCAGCAGCTTAGTCCTAGCGGGGGGACAAGAGACCCAGTACTTC. The encoded protein is CASSLVLAGGQETQYF.

The rearrangement uses TRBV9 and TRBJ1-6; D gene unclear. Per germline, CDR1 SGDLS and CDR2 YYNGEE. The CDR3 contains 13 residues. V was clipped by 4 bases and J by 13 bases, with 15 bases between them. The CDR3 loop is CASSSHDGSPLHF. In nucleotides, the CDR3 is TGTGCCAGCAGCTCCCATGACGGGTCCCCCCTCCACTTT.

The V and J genes are TRBV5-4 and TRBJ2-2; 10 bases map to TRBD2. Germline CDR1 is SGHNT and CDR2 is YYREEE (reference sequence). The CDR3 has 15 residues. The V and J ends lost 4 bases and 6 bases, in that order; junction bases with no gene match: 6. CDR3: CASSPLAGVAGELFF. The CDR3 DNA reads as TGTGCCAGCAGCCCTCTAGCGGGGGTAGCCGGGGAGCTGTTTTTT.

The CDR3 spells CASSYGRGGSDTQYF. CDR3 in DNA: TGTGCCAGCAGTTACGGCCGGGGGGGAAGCGATACGCAGTATTTT. The rearrangement joins TRBV6-6 to TRBJ2-3; 8 bases agree with TRBD2. Losses at the gene ends were 2 bases for V and 6 bases for J; bases not matched to a gene: 7. The germline gives CDR1 MNHNY, CDR2 SVGAGI (reference sequence). The CDR3 loop spans 15 amino acids.

The CDR3 here is CASSAHRERGEKLFF. The CDR3 DNA reads TGTGCCAGCAGCGCCCACAGGGAACGGGGTGAAAAACTGTTTTTT. This chain links TRBV9 with TRBJ1-4; possibly TRBD1 for D (6 bases). This CDR3 has 15 residues. Germline lookup yields CDR1 SGDLS and CDR2 YYNGEE. V lost 3 bases, J lost 7 bases, and 16 bases lay in between. Full variable domain (missing parts from reference TRBV9 and TRBJ1-4): DSGVTQTPKHLITATGQRVTLRCSPRSGDLSVYWYQQSLDQGLQFLIQYYNGEERAKGNILERFSAQQFPDLHSELNLSSLELGDSALYFCASSAHRERGEKLFFGSGTQLSVL.

This chain links TRBV6-5 with TRBJ2-1; 11 bases line up with TRBD2. Trimming removed 6 bases from V and 5 bases from J; junction bases left unmatched: 3. From germline, CDR1 is MNHEY and CDR2 SVGAGI. The CDR3 totals 14 residues. The CDR3 DNA reads as TGTGCCAGCAGCAAGGGACTAGCGGACAATGAGCAGTTCTTC. Translation gives CASSKGLADNEQFF.

This chain connects TRBV27 to TRBJ1-6, with a possible D match to TRBD1 (5 bases). Germline CDR1 and CDR2: MNHEY and SMNVEV (reference sequence). Trimming cost V 0 bases and J 8 bases, with 17 bases left between them. CDR3 size: 17 residues. The CDR3 DNA reads TGTGCCAGCAGTTTATCGTGGGGATCAGGGTTCGATTCACCCCTCCACTTT. Translating gives CASSLSWGSGFDSPLHF.

The chain combines TRBV28 with TRBJ1-1; D perhaps matches TRBD1 (5 bases). The CDR3 length is 18 residues. The germline V gene has CDR1 MDHEN and CDR2 SYDVKM. V gave up 5 bases and J gave up 0 bases, with 22 bases separating them. The CDR3 region has the DNA TGTGCCAGCAGTCCAATCCAGGTTAGACAGTCCTTGAACACTGAAGCTTTCTTT. It yields the protein CASSPIQVRQSLNTEAFF.